This paragraph reports one T cell receptor beta chain. This clonotype has a single count. Its antigen is still unknown. Base quality data are lacking; no much larger clone is found one base away. A single read makes a weak case. The data were taken from a study of CD8 T cells in Susac syndrome (dated by TCRdb to between 2018 and 2021). General notes on the study: The study used repertoire sequencing to test whether antigen drove CD8+ T cell activation and differentiation in Susac syndrome. Overall results and qualifications from the work: The study acknowledged that relatively few individuals were included in the TCR sequencing and HLA analysis.

RNA was extracted with the RNeasy kit and 0.5 to 1 ug was reverse transcribed using random hexamers. TCR beta CDR3 regions were amplified with the immunoSEQ multiplex PCR assay covering 54 Vbeta and 13 Jbeta segments. PCR amplification bias was corrected by using a synthetic template baseline for primer optimization and computational correction. The paper's processing steps were these. Only productive sequences were kept, with reads annotated to V, D and J genes according to IMGT and analyzed in immunoSEQ Analyzer. Clonality was computed as one minus Shannon entropy normalized by log2 of the number of productive unique sequences. Public and private clones were assessed among the 100 most prevalent clones of each patient and control. Clones were defined as Susac-specific when absent from the healthy and MS cohorts, from over 950 published viral clones and from other ImmuneACCESS disease sequences. TCRdb reran the public reads through fastp at Q25 and MiXCR, keeping productive beta chains. Rows are unified per CDR3 protein, each entry keeping the most common DNA and genes. The V and J calls, along with clone size, are taken from TCRdb and not from the paper's own processing. This sample gives under 150,000 distinct CDR3 sequences in total; approximately 94% of them show up just once. 0.1% to 0.15% of the sample belongs to the ten largest clones.

Peripheral blood CD8+ and CD4+ T cells from healthy donors, Susac syndrome patients and multiple sclerosis patients were profiled by high-throughput TCR beta sequencing. Treatment-naive patients with stable or active relapsing-remitting disease fulfilling revised McDonald criteria were used as multiple sclerosis controls. Bulk CD8+ and CD4+ T cells were purified by magnetic negative isolation, while CD8+ TEMRA cells were enriched using FACS. Blood was drawn into EDTA tubes, processed within 24 hours, and PBMCs were isolated by density gradient centrifugation. PBMCs destined for TCR sequencing were cryopreserved in liquid nitrogen and later thawed in a 37 °C water bath. The sorted or isolated CD4+, CD8+ and CD8+ TEMRA cells reached a purity of at least 90%. V has 3 bases trimmed and J has 5 bases trimmed; junction bases matching no gene number 5. Per the germline V gene, SQVTM is the CDR1 and ANQGSEA is the CDR2. Inclusive of the bounding cysteine and phenylalanine, the CDR3 is 13 residues long. This entry keeps only the CDR3 DNA: 39 bases, framed from base 1.

The receptor was isolated from a human donor with multiple sclerosis. Recombination connected TRBV29-1 to TRBJ2-7; TRBD1 aligns with 9 central bases. The sequenced sample consisted of CD4+ T cells from PBMCs. The CDR3 protein is CSVDGTGMNEQYF. The DNA sequence reads TGCAGCGTTGACGGGACAGGGATGAACGAGCAGTACTTC.